A selection of T cell receptor beta chains follows, all from one sample in a study of blood T cell repertoires in COVID-19. The method was immunoSEQ multiplex PCR; TCRdb's version includes in-frame clones alone and lacks a portion of them. Of over 45,000 clones listed, under 90% were seen once; the top ten hold roughly 28%. The sequenced sample consisted of peripheral blood. The source is a woman of 80 years or more with active or convalescent COVID-19. Each CDR3 is given with its conserved first and last residue. D genes are given only for firm matches. Clone sizes are given selectively: once, few, many, or a class where the clone is expanded.

V,length,size,D,J,CDR3,DNA
TRBV4-3,17,few,NA,TRBJ2-7,CASSQEFGDFTFYEQYF,TGCGCCAGCAGCCAAGAATTTGGGGACTTCACCTTCTACGAGCAGTACTTC
TRBV12-2,13,NA,NA,TRBJ1-1,CASRSGGDTEAFF,TGTGCAAGTCGCTCCGGAGGAGACACTGAAGCTTTCTTT
TRBV15,16,NA,NA,TRBJ2-1,CATSRDGDSSYNEQFF,TGTGCCACCAGCAGAGACGGGGATAGCTCCTACAATGAGCAGTTCTTC
TRBV18,13,NA,NA,TRBJ2-3,CASSPRGGDTQYF,TGTGCCAGCTCACCCCGAGGGGGAGATACGCAGTATTTT
TRBV7-2,15,NA,NA,TRBJ1-1,CASSLGPGLNTEAFF,TGTGCCAGCAGCTTAGGTCCAGGGCTTAACACTGAAGCTTTCTTT
TRBV11-2,15,NA,NA,TRBJ2-1,CASSDREGSYNEQFF,TGTGCCAGCAGCGACCGCGAGGGCTCCTACAATGAGCAGTTCTTC
TRBV7-6,16,NA,NA,TRBJ2-1,CASSLRDGSSYNEQFF,TGTGCCAGCAGCCTCCGGGACGGGAGCTCCTACAATGAGCAGTTCTTC
TRBV19,14,NA,TRBD1,TRBJ2-1,CASRGQTSYNEQFF,TGTGCCAGTAGGGGACAGACCTCCTACAATGAGCAGTTCTTC
TRBV6-2/TRBV6-3,14,once,TRBD2,TRBJ2-7,CASSGLAGAYEQYF,TGTGCCAGCAGTGGCCTAGCGGGGGCCTACGAGCAGTACTTC
TRBV19,13,NA,NA,TRBJ1-2,CASSGESIYGYTF,TGTGCCAGTAGTGGAGAATCAATCTATGGCTACACCTTC
TRBV6-5,15,NA,NA,TRBJ1-3,CASAAGVYSGNTIYF,TGTGCCAGCGCAGCAGGGGTCTACTCTGGAAACACCATATATTTT
TRBV7-2,14,NA,NA,TRBJ2-3,CASSFASRPDTQYF,TGTGCCAGCAGCTTCGCTAGCCGCCCCGATACGCAGTATTTT
TRBV5-1,16,NA,NA,TRBJ2-5,CASSLDHGSRGETQYF,TGCGCCAGCAGCTTGGATCACGGTTCGAGGGGGGAGACCCAGTACTTC
TRBV6-5,14,NA,TRBD1,TRBJ1-1,CASRGTGASTEAFF,TGTGCCAGCAGGGGGACAGGGGCGAGCACTGAAGCTTTCTTT
TRBV6-2/TRBV6-3,14,NA,NA,TRBJ1-4,CASSRTWTNEKLFF,TGTGCCAGCAGCCGAACTTGGACTAATGAAAAACTGTTTTTT
TRBV27,15,NA,NA,TRBJ1-3,CASSTTGSSGNTIYF,TGTGCCAGCAGTACCACAGGGAGCTCTGGAAACACCATATATTTT
TRBV11-3,13,NA,TRBD1,TRBJ2-1,CASSFGQEDEQFF,TGTGCCAGCAGCTTCGGACAGGAGGATGAGCAGTTCTTC
TRBV19,15,NA,NA,TRBJ2-7,CASSIGAGTGYEQYF,TGTGCCAGTAGTATTGGAGCGGGGACAGGCTACGAGCAGTACTTC